These 24 T cell receptor beta chains came from one sample sequenced in a study of a mutant IDH1 vaccine in newly diagnosed glioma. Time point denoted: week 5, during vaccination. Vaccination comprised doses that each held 300 ug of mutant IDH1 20-mer peptide, plus topical imiquimod. The table came from immunoSEQ multiplex PCR; TCRdb's copy has only in-frame clones and leaves some out. Among tens of thousands of clones listed, over 80% were seen once. Their target antigens are unknown. The sample in question was PBMCs, obtained from a glioma patient whose treatment included an IDH1 peptide vaccine. The source is a middle-aged woman with glioma.

The chain has TRBV4-2 and TRBJ2-2, with D perhaps matching TRBD2 (6 bases). The CDR3 has 19 amino acids. Between the trimmed V and J ends, which lost 0 bases and 0 bases, there was a span of 17 bases. Germline CDR1 LGHNA, CDR2 YNFKEQ. The CDR3 region has the DNA TGTGCCAGCAGCCAAGACAGGGACTGGATAGGCTCGAACACCGGGGAGCTGTTTTTT. The encoded protein is CASSQDRDWIGSNTGELFF.

The chain uses TRBV6-6 and TRBJ1-1; a possible D gene is TRBD1 (5 bases). CDR3 length: 14 residues. Trimming removed 6 bases from V and 1 base from J, with 12 bases in between. Germline assignment: CDR1 MNHNY and CDR2 SVGAGI (reference sequence). The CDR3 sequence: CASSPDQGNTEAFF. CDR3 nucleotides: TGTGCCAGCAGCCCTGACCAGGGGAACACTGAAGCTTTCTTT.

This clone was detected only once. The rearrangement links TRBV6-6 to TRBJ2-1, with no clear D. V lost 7 bases, J lost 5 bases, and 12 bases lay in between. Germline V gene sequence: CDR1 MNHNY, CDR2 SVGAGI (reference sequence). The CDR3 spans 13 residues. CDR3 protein: CASIFSVNNEQFF. The CDR3 DNA reads as TGTGCCAGCATCTTCAGCGTAAACAATGAGCAGTTCTTC.

The CDR3 DNA reads TGCGCCAGCAGCCCGGTCTTGACCTACGAGCAGTACTTC. It translates to CASSPVLTYEQYF. This rearrangement joins TRBV10-1 to TRBJ2-7, with unresolved D. Trimming removed 6 bases from V and 2 bases from J, with 11 bases in between. The CDR3 spans 13 residues. Germline lookup yields CDR1 WNHNN and CDR2 SYGVQD (reference sequence).

The J gene is TRBJ2-1, the V gene TRBV11-2; D not resolved. CDR1 is SGHAT and CDR2 is FQNNGV in the germline V gene. Trimming shortened V by 7 bases and J by 10 bases, and 20 bases separated the two germline ends. The CDR3 contains 14 residues. Written as DNA, the CDR3 is TGTGCCAGCACCCCCGGCCCCGTAAAAGGAGAGCAGTTCTTC. Protein: CASTPGPVKGEQFF.

V is TRBV5-1 and J is TRBJ2-7, with D perhaps matching TRBD1 (6 bases). CDR3 length: 13 amino acids. Germline assignment: CDR1 SGHRS and CDR2 YFSETQ. Between the trimmed V and J ends, which lost 3 bases and 1 base, there was a span of 8 bases. CDR3 sequence: CASSSGQSYEQYF. Written as DNA, the CDR3 is TGCGCCAGCAGCTCGGGACAATCCTACGAGCAGTACTTC. Using reference TRBV5-1 and TRBJ2-7 for the parts outside the CDR3, the full variable domain is KAGVTQTPRYLIKTRGQQVTLSCSPISGHRSVSWYQQTPGQGLQFLFEYFSETQRNKGNFPGRFSGRQFSNSRSEMNVSTLELGDSALYLCASSSGQSYEQYFGPGTRLTVT.

The chain is built from TRBV4-1 and TRBJ1-2; D not resolved. The CDR3 is made up of 15 amino acids. V was clipped by 1 base and J by 4 bases, with 13 bases between them. Germline lookup yields CDR1 MGHRA and CDR2 YSYEKL. DNA for the CDR3: TGCGCCAGCAGCCAAGTAGTCGGGGTTGTCTATGGCTACACCTTC. This gives the protein CASSQVVGVVYGYTF.

The chain links TRBV7-8 to TRBJ1-2, with 11 bases aligning to TRBD1. Trimming cost V 5 bases and J 4 bases; bases outside gene matches: 9. Germline V gives CDR1 SGHVS, CDR2 FQNEAQ. This CDR3 has 16 amino acids. The CDR3 here is CASSRTGGGQGYGYTF. Written as DNA, the CDR3 is TGTGCCAGCAGCCGGACAGGGGGCGGACAGGGCTATGGCTACACCTTC.

The chain is built from TRBV10-3 and TRBJ2-1; D could derive from TRBD1 or TRBD2 (6 bases each). The CDR3 covers 16 residues. The germline V gene encodes CDR1 ENHRY and CDR2 SYGVKD. V was clipped by 8 bases and J by 5 bases, with 22 bases between them. CDR3 coding DNA: TGTGCCATCCGAGTGGGGAAGGGGGGAACAAACAATGAGCAGTTCTTC. It encodes CAIRVGKGGTNNEQFF.

The rearrangement links TRBV19 to TRBJ2-7; maybe TRBD2 (6 bases). The CDR3 runs 16 residues. CDR1 and CDR2 from the germline V gene are LNHDA and SQIVND (reference sequence). Trimming took 6 bases from V and 5 from J, leaving 23 bases between them. The CDR3 nucleotides are TGTGCCAGTAGCCTGTACGACGGAGGAGGGTACCACGAGCAGTACTTC. The encoded protein is CASSLYDGGGYHEQYF. Looking up the rest from reference TRBV19 and TRBJ2-7 gives the full variable domain: DGGITQSPKYLFRKEGQNVTLSCEQNLNHDAMYWYRQDPGQGLRLIYYSQIVNDFQKGDIAEGYSVSREKKESFPLTVTSAQKNPTAFYLCASSLYDGGGYHEQYFGPGTRLTVT.

The chain uses TRBV30 and TRBJ2-5; D call uncertain. Germline V gene lookup returns CDR1 GTSNPN and CDR2 SVGIG (reference sequence). The CDR3 has 11 amino acids. V lost 0 bases, J lost 5 bases, and 4 bases lay in between. For the CDR3, the DNA is TGTGCCTGGAGTGTAATGGAGACCCAGTACTTC. This translates into CAWSVMETQYF. The complete variable domain, with remaining parts taken from reference TRBV30 and TRBJ2-5, reads SQTIHQWPATLVQPVGSPLSLECTVEGTSNPNLYWYRQAAGRGLQLLFYSVGIGQISSEVPQNLSASRPQDRQFILSSKKLLLSDSGFYLCAWSVMETQYFGPGTRLLVL.

The CDR3 spells CASSDPGREVTEAFF. The CDR3 nucleotides read TGTGCCAGCAGTGACCCCGGCAGGGAGGTCACTGAAGCTTTCTTT. The chain recombines TRBV6-6 with TRBJ1-1; D might be TRBD1 (5 bases). The germline gives CDR1 MNHNY, CDR2 SVGAGI (reference sequence). The CDR3 contains 15 residues. V lost 5 bases and J lost 4, with 17 bases in between.

This clone was counted a few times. The rearrangement joins TRBV2 to TRBJ1-5; the D gene is possibly TRBD1 (5 bases). The CDR3 spans 15 residues. Germline CDR1 and CDR2: SNHLY and FYNNEI. The ends were cut back, 6 bases at V and 6 bases at J, with 18 bases in the middle. The CDR3: CASRGTYGGIQPQHF. CDR3 in DNA: TGTGCCAGCAGAGGGACCTACGGGGGGATTCAGCCCCAGCATTTT.

The chain carries TRBV4-3 and TRBJ1-6, with no clear D. CDR3 length equals 15 residues. Germline-derived CDR1 and CDR2 are LGHNA and YSLEER. Trimming took off 2 bases at V and 7 bases at J, with 12 bases between the two ends. This chain's CDR3 is CASSQQEPRNSPLHF. The CDR3 region has the DNA TGCGCCAGCAGCCAACAGGAGCCCCGCAATTCACCCCTCCACTTT.

The chain combines TRBV5-5 with TRBJ2-1; D might be TRBD1 (6 bases). This CDR3 spans 18 amino acids. Between the trimmed V and J ends, which lost 0 bases and 15 bases, there was a span of 31 bases. Germline-derived CDR1 and CDR2 are SGHKS and YYEKEE (reference sequence). The CDR3 here is CASSLAGQGQGPGRAVFF. Here the CDR3 DNA reads TGTGCCAGCAGCTTGGCCGGGCAAGGGCAGGGGCCAGGCAGGGCAGTGTTCTTC.

The chain is built from TRBV5-1 and TRBJ2-5; D is perhaps TRBD2 (5 bases). CDR1 SGHRS and CDR2 YFSETQ come from the germline V gene. CDR3 length equals 13 residues. V was shortened by 4 bases and J by 4 bases, with 11 bases between the two germline ends. CDR3 amino acids: CASSEGLRETQYF. In DNA, the CDR3 is TGCGCCAGCAGCGAGGGATTGAGAGAGACCCAGTACTTC.

DNA for the CDR3: TGCGCCAGCACCGTCACAGGGTCTGACGGAAACACCATATATTTT. It encodes CASTVTGSDGNTIYF. The genes are TRBV5-1 and TRBJ1-3; possibly TRBD1 for D (6 bases). V shed 6 bases and J shed 4 bases, with 17 bases lying between them. In germline, CDR1 is SGHRS, CDR2 YFSETQ. This CDR3 is built from 15 residues.

The chain combines TRBV30 with TRBJ1-2; the D gene is possibly TRBD1 (6 bases). The germline V and J ends were trimmed by 4 bases and 4 bases, with 13 bases remaining between them. The CDR3 contains 13 residues. Germline CDR1 reads GTSNPN; CDR2 reads SVGIG (reference sequence). DNA for the CDR3: TGTGCCTGGATTCCTGGAGGGGGCTATGGCTACACCTTC. Translation gives CAWIPGGGYGYTF.

This sequence joins TRBV27 and TRBJ2-1, with D possibly matching TRBD1 (5 bases). Trimming removed 6 bases at V and 0 bases at J, with 15 bases between. CDR1 and CDR2 from the germline V gene are MNHEY and SMNVEV (reference sequence). CDR3 length equals 16 residues. The CDR3 coding sequence is TGTGCCAGCAGGACAGATCCTGATAGCTCCTACAATGAGCAGTTCTTC. Translating gives CASRTDPDSSYNEQFF.

This chain links TRBV19 with TRBJ1-4; 8 bases line up with TRBD1. The CDR3 runs to 14 residues. V dropped 5 bases and J dropped 10; count of bases not matched to a gene: 9. Germline-derived CDR1 and CDR2 are LNHDA and SQIVND (reference sequence). This CDR3 reads CASSGPTGVGKLFF. CDR3 nucleotides: TGTGCCAGTAGTGGGCCGACAGGGGTTGGAAAACTGTTTTTT. Filled out from reference TRBV19 and TRBJ1-4, the complete variable domain reads DGGITQSPKYLFRKEGQNVTLSCEQNLNHDAMYWYRQDPGQGLRLIYYSQIVNDFQKGDIAEGYSVSREKKESFPLTVTSAQKNPTAFYLCASSGPTGVGKLFFGSGTQLSVL.

The V call is TRBV5-4, the J call TRBJ2-6, with D perhaps given as TRBD1 or TRBD2 (6 bases each). Trimming left V 0 bases short and J 12 bases short, with 10 bases between. The CDR3 spans 13 residues. Looked up from germline, CDR1 is SGHNT and CDR2 is YYREEE (reference sequence). The CDR3 spells CASSLGGAGVLTF. CDR3 DNA sequence: TGTGCCAGCAGCTTGGGGGGGGCGGGCGTCCTGACTTTC.

The genes are TRBV14 and TRBJ2-7, with D tentatively TRBD2 (6 bases). CDR3 length equals 16 residues. Germline V gene sequence: CDR1 SGHDN, CDR2 FVKESK. V lost 3 bases and J lost 4, with 19 bases in between. CDR3 bases: TGTGCCAGCAGCCAGAGAAACCGGGACGGGGGATACGAGCAGTACTTC. This sequence encodes CASSQRNRDGGYEQYF.

J is TRBJ2-5 and V is TRBV18; 8 bases map to TRBD2. V gave up 3 bases and J gave up 4 bases; unmatched junction bases: 13. This CDR3 spans 17 amino acids. CDR1 is KGHSH and CDR2 is LQKENI in the germline V gene. The CDR3 DNA is TGTGCCAGCTCACCGAGCGGGAGAGGGGCTGGAGGAGAGACCCAGTACTTC. It codes for CASSPSGRGAGGETQYF.

The V and J genes are TRBV29-1 and TRBJ2-7; D not certain. The V end lost 1 base, the J end lost 5 bases, and 3 bases lay between the germline ends. There are 10 residues in the CDR3. Germline CDR1 SQVTM, CDR2 ANQGSEA. The CDR3 spells CSVEGDEQYF. The CDR3 nucleotides are TGCAGCGTTGAAGGGGACGAGCAGTACTTC.